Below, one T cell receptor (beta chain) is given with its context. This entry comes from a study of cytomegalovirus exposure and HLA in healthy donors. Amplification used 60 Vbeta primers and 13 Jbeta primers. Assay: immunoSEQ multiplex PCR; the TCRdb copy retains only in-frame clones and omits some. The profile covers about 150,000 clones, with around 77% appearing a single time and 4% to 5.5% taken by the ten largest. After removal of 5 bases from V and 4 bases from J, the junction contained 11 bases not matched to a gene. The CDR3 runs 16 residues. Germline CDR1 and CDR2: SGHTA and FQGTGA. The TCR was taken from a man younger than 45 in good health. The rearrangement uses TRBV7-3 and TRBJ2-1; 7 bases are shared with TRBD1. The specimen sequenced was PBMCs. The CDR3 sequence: CASSTTTGVGYNEQFF. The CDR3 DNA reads TGTGCCAGCAGCACCACAACAGGGGTAGGGTACAATGAGCAGTTCTTC.